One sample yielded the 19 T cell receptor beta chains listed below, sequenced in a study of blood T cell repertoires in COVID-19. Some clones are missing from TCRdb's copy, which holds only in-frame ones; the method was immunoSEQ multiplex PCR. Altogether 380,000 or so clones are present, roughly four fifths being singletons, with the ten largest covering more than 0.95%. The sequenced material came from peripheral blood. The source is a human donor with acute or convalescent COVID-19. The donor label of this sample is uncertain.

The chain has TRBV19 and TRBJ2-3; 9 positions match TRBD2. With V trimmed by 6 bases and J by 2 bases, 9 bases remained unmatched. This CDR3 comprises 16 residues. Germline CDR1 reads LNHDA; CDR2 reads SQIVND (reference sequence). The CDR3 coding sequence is TGTGCCAGTAGGGGGGATACGGGACTAGCCACAGATACGCAGTATTTT. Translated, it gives CASRGDTGLATDTQYF.

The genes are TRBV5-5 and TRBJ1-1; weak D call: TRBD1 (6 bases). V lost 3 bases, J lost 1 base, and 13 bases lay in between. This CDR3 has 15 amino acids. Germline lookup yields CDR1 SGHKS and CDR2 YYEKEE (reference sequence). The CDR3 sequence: CASSSRGTTNTEAFF. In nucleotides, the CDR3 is TGTGCCAGCAGCTCGAGGGGGACAACGAACACTGAAGCTTTCTTT.

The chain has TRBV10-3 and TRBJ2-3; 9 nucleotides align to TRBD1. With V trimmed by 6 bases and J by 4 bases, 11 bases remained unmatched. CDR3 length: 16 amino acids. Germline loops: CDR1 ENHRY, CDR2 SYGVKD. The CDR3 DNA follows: TGTGCCATCAGCTCCTCCGGGACAGGGAGCTCAGATACGCAGTATTTT. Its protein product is CAISSSGTGSSDTQYF.

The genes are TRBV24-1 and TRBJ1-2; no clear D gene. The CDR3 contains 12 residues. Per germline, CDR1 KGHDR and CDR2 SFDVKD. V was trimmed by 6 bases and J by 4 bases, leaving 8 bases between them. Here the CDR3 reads CATSSGIYGYTF. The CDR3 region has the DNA TGTGCCACCAGTTCGGGGATCTATGGCTACACCTTC.

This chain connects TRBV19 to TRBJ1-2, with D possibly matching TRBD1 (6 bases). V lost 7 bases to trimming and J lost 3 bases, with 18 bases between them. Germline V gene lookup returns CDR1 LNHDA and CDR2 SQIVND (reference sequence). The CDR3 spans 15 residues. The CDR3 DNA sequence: TGTGCCAGTACCATATTGGGAACAGGGCACTATGGCTACACCTTC. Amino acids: CASTILGTGHYGYTF.

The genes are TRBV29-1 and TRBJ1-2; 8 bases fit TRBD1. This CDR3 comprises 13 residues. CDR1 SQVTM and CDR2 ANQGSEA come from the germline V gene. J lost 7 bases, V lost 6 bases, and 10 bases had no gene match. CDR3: CSVGRDRWGGYTF. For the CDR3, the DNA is TGCAGCGTGGGCCGGGACAGGTGGGGTGGCTACACCTTC.

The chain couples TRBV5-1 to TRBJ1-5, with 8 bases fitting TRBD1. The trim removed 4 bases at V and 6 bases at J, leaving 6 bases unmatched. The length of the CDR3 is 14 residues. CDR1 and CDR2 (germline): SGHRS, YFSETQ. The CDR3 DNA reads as TGCGCCAGCAGCCAGGGGACAGGTGGTCAGCCCCAGCATTTT. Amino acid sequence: CASSQGTGGQPQHF.

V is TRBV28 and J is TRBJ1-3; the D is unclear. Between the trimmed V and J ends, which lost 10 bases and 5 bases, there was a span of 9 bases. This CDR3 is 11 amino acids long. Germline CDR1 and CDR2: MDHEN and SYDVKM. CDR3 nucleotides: TGTGCCACCCTCTTAAGAAACACCATATATTTT. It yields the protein CATLLRNTIYF.

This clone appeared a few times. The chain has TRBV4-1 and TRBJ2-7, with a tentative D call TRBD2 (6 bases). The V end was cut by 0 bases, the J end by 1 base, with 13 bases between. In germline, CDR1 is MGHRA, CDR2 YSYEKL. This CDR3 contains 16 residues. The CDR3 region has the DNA TGCGCCAGCAGCCAAGATCTTTTGGGGGGATCCTACGAGCAGTACTTC. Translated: CASSQDLLGGSYEQYF.

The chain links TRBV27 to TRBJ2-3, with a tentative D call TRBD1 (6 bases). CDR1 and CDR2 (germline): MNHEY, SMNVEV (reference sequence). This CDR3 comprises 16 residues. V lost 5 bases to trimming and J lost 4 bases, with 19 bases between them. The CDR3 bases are TGTGCCAGCAGTCCCACGCTTGGGGGCCTCTCAGATACGCAGTATTTT. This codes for CASSPTLGGLSDTQYF.

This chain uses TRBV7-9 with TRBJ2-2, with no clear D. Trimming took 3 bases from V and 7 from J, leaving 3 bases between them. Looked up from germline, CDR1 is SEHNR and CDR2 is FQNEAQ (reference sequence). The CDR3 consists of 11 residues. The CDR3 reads CASSFGGELFF. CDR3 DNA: TGTGCCAGCAGCTTCGGCGGGGAGCTGTTTTTT.

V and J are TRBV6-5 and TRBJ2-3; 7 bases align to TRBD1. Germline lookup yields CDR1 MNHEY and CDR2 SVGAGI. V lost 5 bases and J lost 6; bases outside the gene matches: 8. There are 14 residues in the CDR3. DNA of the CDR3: TGTGCCAGCAGTAACCGGGACAGACGGGATACGCAGTATTTT. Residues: CASSNRDRRDTQYF.

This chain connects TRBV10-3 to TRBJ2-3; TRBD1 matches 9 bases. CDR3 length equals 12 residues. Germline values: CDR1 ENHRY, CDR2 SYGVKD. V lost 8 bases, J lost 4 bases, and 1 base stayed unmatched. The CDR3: CAIGDRADTQYF. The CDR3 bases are TGTGCCATCGGGGACAGGGCAGATACGCAGTATTTT.

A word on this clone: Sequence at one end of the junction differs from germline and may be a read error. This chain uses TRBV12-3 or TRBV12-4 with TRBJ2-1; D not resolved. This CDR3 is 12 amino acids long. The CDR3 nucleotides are TGTGCCAGCAGTTTAGACTACTATGAGCAGTTCTTC. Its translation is CASSLDYYEQFF.

The CDR3 loop reads CASSHRAHGETQYF. CDR3 bases: TGTGCCAGCAGCCACAGGGCCCATGGAGAGACCCAGTACTTC. The chain combines TRBV3-1 (or the pseudogene TRBV3-2) with TRBJ2-5, with a tentative D call TRBD1 (5 bases). Germline CDR1 reads LGHDT; CDR2 reads YNNKEL (reference sequence). The V end was cut by 3 bases, the J end by 4 bases, with 12 bases between. This CDR3 has 14 residues.

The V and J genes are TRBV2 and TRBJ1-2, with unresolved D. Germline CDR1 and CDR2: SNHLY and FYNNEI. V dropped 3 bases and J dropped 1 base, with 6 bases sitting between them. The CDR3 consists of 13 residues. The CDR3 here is CASSERDNYGYTF. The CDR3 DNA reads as TGTGCCAGCAGTGAGAGAGATAACTATGGCTACACCTTC.

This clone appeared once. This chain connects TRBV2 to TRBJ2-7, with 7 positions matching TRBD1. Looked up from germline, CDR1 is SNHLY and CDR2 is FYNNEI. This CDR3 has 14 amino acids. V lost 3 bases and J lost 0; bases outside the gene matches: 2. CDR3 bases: TGTGCCAGCAGTGACAGGGGGATCTCCTACGAGCAGTACTTC. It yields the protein CASSDRGISYEQYF.

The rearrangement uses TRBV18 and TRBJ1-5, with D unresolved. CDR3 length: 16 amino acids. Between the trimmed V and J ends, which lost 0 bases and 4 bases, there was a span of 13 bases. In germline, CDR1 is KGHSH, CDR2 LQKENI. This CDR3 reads CASSPPGKGGNQPQHF. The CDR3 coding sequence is TGTGCCAGCTCACCACCGGGGAAGGGAGGGAATCAGCCCCAGCATTTT.

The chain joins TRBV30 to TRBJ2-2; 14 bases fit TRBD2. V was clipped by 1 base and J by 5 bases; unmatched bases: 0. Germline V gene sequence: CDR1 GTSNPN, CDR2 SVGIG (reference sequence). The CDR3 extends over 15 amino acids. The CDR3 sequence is CAWSGTSGRTGELFF. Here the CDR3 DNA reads TGTGCCTGGAGTGGGACTAGCGGGAGGACCGGGGAGCTGTTTTTT.